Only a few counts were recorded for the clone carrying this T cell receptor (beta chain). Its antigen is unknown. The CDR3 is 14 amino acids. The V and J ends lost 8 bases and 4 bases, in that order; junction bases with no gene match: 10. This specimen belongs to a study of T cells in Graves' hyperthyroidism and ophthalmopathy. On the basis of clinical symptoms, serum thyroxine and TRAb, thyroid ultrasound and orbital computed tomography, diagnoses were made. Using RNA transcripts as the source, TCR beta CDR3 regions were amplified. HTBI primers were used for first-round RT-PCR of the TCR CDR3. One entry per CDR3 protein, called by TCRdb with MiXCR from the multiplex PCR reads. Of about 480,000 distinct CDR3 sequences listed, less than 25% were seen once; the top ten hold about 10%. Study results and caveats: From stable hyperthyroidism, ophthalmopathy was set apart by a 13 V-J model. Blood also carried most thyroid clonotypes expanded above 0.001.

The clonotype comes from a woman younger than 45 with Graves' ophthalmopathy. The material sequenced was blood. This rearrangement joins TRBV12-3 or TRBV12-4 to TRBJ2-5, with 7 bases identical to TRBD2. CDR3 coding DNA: TGTGCCAGCCCCCGGGGAGGGGCGGGAGAGACCCAGTACTTC. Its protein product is CASPRGGAGETQYF.